This paragraph reports one TCR beta chain. What this receptor recognizes is not known. No base-level quality is on record; no much larger clone is a single base apart. Compared with germline, V lacks 6 bases and J lacks 2 bases; bases without a gene match: 12. The CDR3 goes from the cysteine to the phenylalanine over 16 residues. The read is trimmed to its CDR3 DNA, 48 bases read in frame from base 1. CDR1 and CDR2 (SGHDN, FVKESK) derive from the germline V gene. This sample is part of a study of OX40 agonist ivuxolimab in advanced cancers. Broadly, across the study: Ivuxolimab, which targeted the costimulatory receptor OX40 (CD134), was an agonistic, fully human IgG2 monoclonal antibody. Intravenous ivuxolimab was administered to patients every 2 weeks at six dose levels: 0.01, 0.1, 0.3, 1.5, 3 and 10 mg/kg. Of the approximately 53 patients in dose escalation, 19 had hepatocellular carcinoma, some 15 had melanoma, 9 had renal cell carcinoma and 9 had head and neck cancer. The dose-escalation cohort was around 84% male with a mean age of approximately 60 years, ranging from about 23 to 85. Patients were allowed to have had prior anti-PD-1, anti-PD-L1 or anti-CTLA-4 therapy, and roughly 40% of the dose-escalation patients had previously received checkpoint inhibitors. Partial responses occurred in three dose-escalation patients: two with cutaneous melanoma and one with hepatocellular carcinoma. The point of sequencing TCRbeta in the periphery was to test whether ivuxolimab changed TCR sequence diversity and drove clonal T-cell expansion. The paper covers the monotherapy dose-escalation part of the phase I ivuxolimab trial, which included N of about 51 patients.

Genomic DNA was isolated from the sorted cells so that the TCRbeta CDR3 region could be sequenced. The immunoSEQ Assay was used for sequencing of TCRbeta CDR3 regions. TCRdb took this table from immuneACCESS and kept in-frame rearrangements with V and J called. Such tables lack part of the clones; where checked against another copy, unresolved V genes explain under half of the gap, and the rest is unexplained. This sample comprises 60,000 to 75,000 clones, more than 85% of them detected only once. Around 15% of the sample is in the top ten clones. The trial excluded patients who had a history of autoimmune disease or were on systemic immunosuppression. Peripheral blood for TCR sequencing was collected from all dose cohorts at baseline, on cycle 4 day 1, and on cycle 7 day 1. Samples were obtained from an open-label, multicenter, first-in-human phase I dose-escalation trial of ivuxolimab. Adults with locally advanced or metastatic melanoma, renal cell carcinoma, hepatocellular carcinoma or head and neck squamous cell carcinoma were enrolled in the trial. Before TCR sequencing, CD4+ T cells and CD8+ T cells were sorted from peripheral blood as separate populations.

Overall study outcomes, separate from this receptor: After ivuxolimab, more expanded clones were found on average in CD8+ T cells than in CD4+ T cells. Low levels of normalized T-cell clonal expansion were also seen in some nonresponding patients. Clonal expansion of both CD4+ and CD8+ blood T cells was observed from baseline to week 6 at doses 0.1 to 3.0 mg/kg. The antigen specificity of the clonally expanded peripheral T cells was not determined. In the 0.1-3.0 mg/kg groups, partial responders were among the patients with the lowest normalized peripheral clonal expansion, particularly in CD8+ T cells.

The specimen comprised CD4+ or CD8+ T cells sorted from blood, sampled in a trial of the OX40 agonist ivuxolimab. Recombination linked TRBV14 to TRBJ2-7, and TRBD1 aligns with 8 junction nucleotides. This TCR was recovered from an adult with an advanced solid tumor such as melanoma, head and neck, liver or kidney cancer. The sequenced DNA is TGTGCCAGCAGTCGTACGGACAGGGAGCGGGCCTACGAGCAGTACTTC. Its translation is CASSRTDRERAYEQYF.